The count of the clone carrying this T cell receptor (beta chain) is one. The data were obtained in a study of blood T cell repertoires in COVID-19. V was pared by 3 bases and J by 13 bases, with 19 bases between. Per the germline V gene, CDR1 is DFQATT and CDR2 is SNEGSKA (reference sequence). This CDR3 is built from 13 residues. Study processing details: Cell counts per sample came from amplifying reference gene primers. Here immunoSEQ multiplex PCR was the method, and the copy in TCRdb shows in-frame clones only, minus some. D and trimming were read from the DNA, whereas the V and J calls and clone size are those reported in that table. The sample yields 250,000 to 350,000 clones, approximately 84% seen once. Seattle cases were enrolled at active infection and followed longitudinally.

This chain joins TRBV20-1 and TRBJ2-1; TRBD2 might be the D (5 bases). The receptor comes from a human donor with COVID-19, enrolled during active disease. The donor label of this sample is uncertain. The sample comprised peripheral blood. CDR3 DNA sequence: TGCAGTGCTAGTTTCTCTGGGAGCCACATACAGTTCTTC. Translating gives CSASFSGSHIQFF.